This T cell receptor beta chain is from a study of T cell repertoires in cytomegalovirus infection. Whole-study context: In the study, CMV epitopes included recently identified HLA-C-restricted and well-studied HLA-B-restricted ones. Public TCR beta signatures indicated both CMV infection and matching HLA type. Study conclusions and caveats: Public TCR beta family frequency separated CMV-and-HLA carriers, including in an independent cohort. HLA-C-restricted CMV-specific TCR beta clonotypes were dominant in the ex vivo response.

This clonotype has ten or more counts. The antigen is unknown. This CDR3 region has 15 residues. Per germline, CDR1 SGHTA and CDR2 FQGNSA. V lost 5 bases and J 3 bases, leaving 14 bases between the germline ends. A single record per CDR3 protein comes from TCRdb applying MiXCR to the reads. The sample holds approximately 590,000 distinct CDR3 sequences; 40% are singletons and the top ten take over 45%. Sequences were derived from cultured PBMCs, sampled from culture after CMV antigen stimulation. The chain employs TRBV7-2 and TRBJ1-3; D is unclear. The source of this sequence is a human donor in good health (CMV status not recorded). Some clones in this sample may be carry-over from other donors' samples. CDR3 nucleotides: TGTGCCAGCAGCCCTCCGTCCTTCGTTGGAAACACCATATATTTT. This translates into CASSPPSFVGNTIYF.